Listed here is a single TCR beta chain. Its binding antigen is unknown. Base-call qualities are not available, and no considerably larger clone is one nucleotide away. This sample was included in a study of T cell repertoires in cytomegalovirus infection (dated 2019 in TCRdb). Background on the whole study: The HLA type of each donor mattered for the analysis, because public TCR beta signatures pointed to carriage of CMV infection along with the matching HLA type. Overall study results and their limits: In the ex vivo response, HLA-C-restricted CMV-specific TCR beta clonotypes were dominant, and in two of eight donors the single most frequent clonotype came from this HLA-C-restricted group. In both this cohort and an independent cohort of some 370 donors, the cumulative frequency of public TCR beta family members distinguished carriers of CMV infection plus the relevant HLA type.

The germline V gene provides CDR1 SGDLS and CDR2 YYNGEE. V is reduced by 3 bases and J by 4 bases, leaving a spacing of 13 bases between them. The cysteine opens and the phenylalanine closes a CDR3 of 15 amino acids. The DNA shown is the 45-base CDR3, in frame from base 1. Sequenced on an Illumina HiSeq 1500. TCRdb reworked the public reads: Q25 trimming with fastp, MiXCR clone assembly, productive beta chains retained. Rows with one shared CDR3 protein collapse into an entry with the most common genes and DNA. The sample table records about 600,000 distinct CDR3 sequences; roughly 26% of these occur just once. Jointly, the top ten make up 6.5% to 10% of the sample.

Sample: CD8+ T cells from PBMCs. This chain is built from TRBV9 and TRBJ2-2; tentative D gene TRBD1, with 5 bases matching. This receptor was identified in a human donor in good health (CMV status not recorded). Some clones in this sample may be carry-over from other donors' samples. The sequenced DNA is TGTGCCAGCAGCGGTGCAGGGCGGATCACCGGGGAGCTGTTTTTT. This gives the protein CASSGAGRITGELFF.